This T cell receptor beta chain was found in a study of T cell repertoires in cytomegalovirus infection. Whole-study context: Public signatures in TCR beta pointed to CMV infection and matching HLA type.

TCRdb fed the reads into MiXCR, producing one record per CDR3 protein. The sample holds around 630,000 distinct CDR3 sequences, 20% to 25% seen once. As to this clonotype: Antigen specificity is unknown.

Study observations and caveats: Of the TCR beta families, the public ones yielded a cumulative frequency that identified carriers of CMV plus the relevant HLA. HLA-C-restricted CMV clonotypes gave the most frequent clonotype in two of eight donors.

The TCR originated in a human donor in good health (CMV status not recorded). Some clones in this sample may be carry-over from other donors' samples. Sequencing used CD8+ T cells from PBMCs.

The CDR3 loop reads CATTRTDYEQYF. CDR3 DNA sequence: TGTGCCACCACCCGGACAGATTACGAGCAGTACTTC. This rearrangement joins TRBV2 to TRBJ2-7; maybe TRBD1 (6 bases). Germline V gene sequence: CDR1 SNHLY, CDR2 FYNNEI. CDR3 length: 12 amino acids. With 10 bases removed from V and 4 bases from J, the gap between germline ends came to 14 bases.